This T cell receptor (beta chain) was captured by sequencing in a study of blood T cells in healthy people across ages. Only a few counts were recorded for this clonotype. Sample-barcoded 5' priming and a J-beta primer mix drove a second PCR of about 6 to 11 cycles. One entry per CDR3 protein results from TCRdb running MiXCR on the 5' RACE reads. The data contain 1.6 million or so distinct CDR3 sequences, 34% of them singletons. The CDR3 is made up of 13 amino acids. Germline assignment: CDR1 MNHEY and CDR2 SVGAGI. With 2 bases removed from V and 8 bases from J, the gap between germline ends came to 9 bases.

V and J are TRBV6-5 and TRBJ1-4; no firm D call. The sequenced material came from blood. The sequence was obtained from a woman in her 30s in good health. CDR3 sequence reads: CASSYGRVEKLFF. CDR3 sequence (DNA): TGTGCCAGCAGTTACGGGAGGGTAGAAAAACTGTTTTTT.